This T cell receptor beta chain was identified during a study of blood T cell repertoires in COVID-19. Study-wide context: There were acute and convalescent COVID-19 samples, and they came from the United States, Italy and Spain. Sources were T cells, B-cell-depleted T cells, or PBMCs; the material itself was cDNA or gDNA.

In the original processing: The authors estimated nucleated cell counts from reference gene primer amplification. This table comes from immunoSEQ multiplex PCR, and its TCRdb copy is limited to in-frame clones, with some not included. V, J and clone size reflect that table, while D and trimming were determined from the DNA. The sample lists under 150,000 clones; more than 80% were seen once. Trimming took 3 bases from V and 7 from J, leaving 19 bases between them. The CDR3 extends over 16 amino acids. CDR1 SGDLS and CDR2 YYNGEE come from the germline V gene. The chain has TRBV9 and TRBJ2-2; D possibly corresponds to TRBD1 (5 bases). Source material: peripheral blood. This receptor was taken from a woman in her thirties or forties with acute or convalescent COVID-19. This chain's CDR3 is CASSDSSDRLIGELFF. Here the CDR3 DNA reads TGTGCCAGCAGCGATAGTTCCGACAGATTGATCGGGGAGCTGTTTTTT.